The TCR beta chain under discussion was sequenced for a study of T cell responses to AZD1222 COVID-19 vaccine (dated by TCRdb to the early 2020s). About the full investigation: AZD1222 recipients whose second dose came at about 4 weeks and those whose second dose came at about 12 weeks were combined into one group, since spike-specific TCR depth and breadth did not differ between the two schedules. A total of 233 trial participants underwent TCR sequencing, of whom 207 received two doses of AZD1222 and approximately 25 received two doses of the MenACWY control vaccine. Trial participants were enrolled by age into 18-55, 56-69 and 70-plus year subgroups, with roughly 160, 29 and 62 TCR-sequenced participants respectively. Overall study outcomes, separate from this receptor: Only five to seven AZD1222 recipients were SARS-CoV-2 seropositive at baseline, limiting conclusions about previously exposed vaccinees. The vaccine-associated CD4 TCRs covered the entire spike protein, and the dominant responses fell in regions 160-218 and 743-854. Reportedly, almost half of the unique spike-specific TCRs recognized epitopes lying outside the regions that are mutated in the B.1.351 and B.1.1.7 variants. Participants were mostly white British and included more females than males, and it was suggested by the authors that clonal diversity may have been underestimated. In the small 56-69-year group, the increase in depth fell short of significance, most likely because of low power. A significant rise in spike-specific TCR breadth and depth was observed after two AZD1222 doses relative to day 0 and relative to MenACWY recipients. Because no samples from the day 14 peak response were available, repertoires could be characterized only after the peak T cell response.

The germline V gene supplies CDR1 MNHEY and CDR2 SVGAGI. The CDR3, cysteine through phenylalanine, is 13 amino acids long. The only DNA kept is the CDR3, 39 bases in frame from the first base. Germline trimming amounts to 4 bases on V and 9 bases on J, with 4 as the count of junction bases outside the gene matches. The time point label for this specimen denotes: baseline before first vaccination. Vaccinee samples were obtained from the UK trials COV001 and COV002, which included a single-blind randomized controlled phase 2/3 trial of AZD1222 (ChAdOx1 nCoV-19) in healthy adults. For TCRbeta chain sequencing, PBMC samples from trial participants were taken at day 0 and at day 28 after the second dose. The CDR3 regions of human TCRbeta chains were subjected to immunosequencing. Processing in the source paper ran as follows. TCRs in the repertoires were compared against a reference library of SARS-CoV-2-specific TCRs that had been generated with the MIRA antigen-specificity platform. Breadth was defined as the fraction of unique TCRs that were SARS-CoV-2-associated, and depth was defined as the fraction of total T cells that were SARS-CoV-2-associated. Using the MIRA data, each spike-specific TCR was mapped to the spike region that the TCR reacts to and placed in a CD4 or CD8 class. Log10-transformed breadth and depth values were compared by one-way ANOVA with Sidak's multiple comparisons tests. Drawn from immuneACCESS, this table holds only the in-frame rearrangements with V and J called that TCRdb kept. Clones are partly lost; checked studies trace under half to an unresolved V gene and leave the rest unexplained. V and J calls and clone size are those listed in that table; D and trimming were worked out from the DNA. The sample table lists some 180,000 clones, roughly 92% of them with a count of one. About 1.6% of the sample is held by the ten biggest clonotypes.

Concerning this clone itself: No cognate antigen has been identified for it. Per-base quality was not reported, and no clone a single base away is much larger than it.

The rearranged chain carries TRBV6-5 and TRBJ1-1; TRBD1 agrees with 11 junctional bases. Here the sequenced sample was peripheral blood, taken on day 0 of AZD1222 vaccination. The sequence came from an adult in good health. The CDR3 is CASSLDRGLKAFF. The nucleotides read TGTGCCAGCAGTTTGGACAGGGGGCTTAAAGCTTTCTTT.